Included here is one TCR beta chain sequence, with context. Its antigen is unidentified. TCRdb keeps only in-frame clones here, not all; method: immunoSEQ multiplex PCR. This table holds tens of thousands of clones, 87% found once. These data belong to a study of T cell responses to AZD1222 COVID-19 vaccine. Germline assignment: CDR1 SGHTA and CDR2 FQGNSA. The CDR3 runs 14 residues. V shed 4 bases, J shed 6 bases, and the junction held 6 bases outside the gene matches. The study, taken as a whole, reports: Most donors were white British and more were female, and clonal diversity was possibly underestimated. Reportedly, nearly half of unique spike TCRs recognized epitopes outside B.1.351/B.1.1.7 mutations. At baseline, just five to seven AZD1222 recipients tested seropositive. At 160-218 and 743-854, vaccine-associated CD4 TCRs were dominant, and they spanned spike.

The chain couples TRBV7-2 to TRBJ1-1; 9 bases agree with TRBD1. This receptor was identified in an adult in good health. The specimen was peripheral blood, collected on day 0 of AZD1222 vaccination. In DNA, the CDR3 is TGTGCCAGCAGCTACGGGACAGGGTGGTCTGAAGCTTTCTTT. Translating it yields CASSYGTGWSEAFF.